These T cell receptor beta chains were read from a single sample in a study of naive and memory T cell subsets. Each CDR3 protein gets one entry after TCRdb re-called the UMI-ligation and nested PCR reads with MiXCR. The sample contains over 65,000 distinct CDR3 sequences, approximately 10% of which appear only once. Sequencing was done on a sample of naive CD8+ T cells from blood. The receptors were gathered from a human donor in good health. CDR3s include the opening cysteine and the closing phenylalanine or tryptophan. The order of the fields is clone size, D gene, V gene, J gene, CDR3 DNA, CDR3 protein. A D gene is named only where the DNA matches it firmly. Not all rows give a size; the values are once, few, many and, for expanded clones, a class.

few	TRBD2	TRBV7-8	TRBJ2-7	TGTGCCAGCAGCTTCGGACTAGTTGGGTACGAGCAGTACTTC	CASSFGLVGYEQYF
many	NA	TRBV27	TRBJ2-1	TGTGCCAGCAAACCCACAGGGAGCTCCTACAATGAGCAGTTCTTC	CASKPTGSSYNEQFF
many	NA	TRBV6-1	TRBJ1-5	TGTGCCAGCAGTGAAGCATCCCGGAATCAGCCCCAGCATTTT	CASSEASRNQPQHF
few	TRBD2	TRBV9	TRBJ2-3	TGTGCCAGCAGCGGAGCGGGAGGCGGGGCAGATACGCAGTATTTT	CASSGAGGGADTQYF
few	TRBD2	TRBV20-1	TRBJ2-7	TGCAGTGCTCATAGCGGGGTCCTCTCCTACGAGCAGTACTTC	CSAHSGVLSYEQYF
many	NA	TRBV6-5	TRBJ2-3	TGTGCCAGCAGTGTAGCGTTGGGGAGCACAGATACGCAGTATTTT	CASSVALGSTDTQYF
few	NA	TRBV12-5	TRBJ2-7	TGTGCTAGTGGTTTGGTTAGTTCGGGTGCGGGTCTTTCCTACGAGCAGTACTTC	CASGLVSSGAGLSYEQYF
few	NA	TRBV5-1	TRBJ2-7	TGCGCCAGCAGCGGAGAAAACTACGAGCAGTACTTC	CASSGENYEQYF
NA	NA	TRBV29-1	TRBJ2-6	TGCAGCGTTGAAGACAGAATATCTGGGGCCAACGTCCTGACTTTC	CSVEDRISGANVLTF
NA	TRBD1	TRBV3-1	TRBJ1-1	TGTGCCAGCAGCCAAGAGGCAGGGGGCATGACTGAAGCTTTCTTT	CASSQEAGGMTEAFF
NA	TRBD2	TRBV11-3	TRBJ2-3	TGTGCCAGCAGCTTAGTGTCTAGCGGAGGCACAGATACGCAGTATTTT	CASSLVSSGGTDTQYF
few	NA	TRBV4-2	TRBJ2-3	TGTGCCAGCAGCCGTGGGGTCGATAGCACAGATACGCAGTATTTT	CASSRGVDSTDTQYF
many	NA	TRBV10-3	TRBJ1-1	TGTGCCATCAGTGACAGGGGAGTGAACACTGAAGCTTTCTTT	CAISDRGVNTEAFF
NA	TRBD1	TRBV30	TRBJ1-4	TGTGCCTGGAGCGTTAAGGACAGGGTTGGCGAAAAACTGTTTTTT	CAWSVKDRVGEKLFF
many	NA	TRBV20-1	TRBJ1-5	TGCAGCGCAAACCACAGGGAAGGCAATCAGCCCCAGCATTTT	CSANHREGNQPQHF
NA	NA	TRBV15	TRBJ2-7	TGTGCCACCAGCAGAGACAGCCTACCCTACGAGCAGTACTTC	CATSRDSLPYEQYF